This paragraph covers one TCR beta chain sequence. The target antigen is unknown. The cDNA had a unique molecular identifier and a template-switch universal primer site. TCRdb processed the 5' RACE reads anew with MiXCR; each CDR3 protein has one entry. The sample shows hundreds of thousands of distinct CDR3 sequences, approximately 18% of them seen only once. These data originate in a study of identical twins. Study findings and constraints: The degree of excess twin sharing was weaker in beta out-of-frame sequences.

Germline CDR1 reads LNHDA; CDR2 reads SQIVND (reference sequence). CDR3 length: 14 residues. V was trimmed by 3 bases and J by 0 bases, leaving 7 bases between them. These data were also filed under a second study, of T cells expressing NK-cell markers. As that study records: A range of roughly 1.0-8% of CD8+ T cells consisted of dominant NKG2C+ clonotypes in a handful of donors.

The material sequenced was PBMCs. The origin of this receptor is a young woman in good health. The chain carries TRBV19 and TRBJ2-3; the D is unclear. In DNA form, the CDR3 reads TGTGCCAGTAGTATGAGTGCTAGCACAGATACGCAGTATTTT. Translated: CASSMSASTDTQYF. The full variable domain, with the rest looked up from reference TRBV19 and TRBJ2-3, is DGGITQSPKYLFRKEGQNVTLSCEQNLNHDAMYWYRQDPGQGLRLIYYSQIVNDFQKGDIAEGYSVSREKKESFPLTVTSAQKNPTAFYLCASSMSASTDTQYFGPGTRLTVL.